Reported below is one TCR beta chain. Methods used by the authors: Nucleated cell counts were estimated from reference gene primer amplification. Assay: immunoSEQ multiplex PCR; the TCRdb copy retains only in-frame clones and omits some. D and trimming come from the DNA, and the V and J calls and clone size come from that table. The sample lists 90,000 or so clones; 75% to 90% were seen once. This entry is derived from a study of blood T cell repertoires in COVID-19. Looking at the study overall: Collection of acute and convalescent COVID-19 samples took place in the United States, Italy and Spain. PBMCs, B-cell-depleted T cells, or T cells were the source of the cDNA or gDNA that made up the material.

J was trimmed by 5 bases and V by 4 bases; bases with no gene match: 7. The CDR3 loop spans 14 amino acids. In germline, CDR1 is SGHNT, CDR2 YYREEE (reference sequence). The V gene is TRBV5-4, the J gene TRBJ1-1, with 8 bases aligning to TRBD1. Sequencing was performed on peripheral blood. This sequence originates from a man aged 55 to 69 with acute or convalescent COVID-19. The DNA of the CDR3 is TGTGCCAGCAGCACGTCCGGGACAGGTACTGAAGCTTTCTTT. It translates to CASSTSGTGTEAFF.